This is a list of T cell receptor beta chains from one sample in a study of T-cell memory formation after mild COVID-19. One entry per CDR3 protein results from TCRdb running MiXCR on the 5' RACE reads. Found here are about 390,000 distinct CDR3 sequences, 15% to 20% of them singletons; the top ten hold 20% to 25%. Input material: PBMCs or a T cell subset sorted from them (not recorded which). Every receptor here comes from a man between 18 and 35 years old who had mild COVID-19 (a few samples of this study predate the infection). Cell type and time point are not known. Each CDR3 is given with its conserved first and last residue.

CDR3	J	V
CASSQGGGGSYGYTF	TRBJ1-2	TRBV3-1
CASSPTAQGGSPLHF	TRBJ1-6	TRBV18
CASSIRQAGSTNEKLFF	TRBJ1-4	TRBV7-9
CASIQGLAGYEQYF	TRBJ2-7	TRBV10-2
CASRHRPGTTDTQYF	TRBJ2-3	TRBV11-1
CASSPPGEQYF	TRBJ2-7	TRBV18
CASSEEGRETQYF	TRBJ2-5	TRBV23-1
CASSLEDGELFF	TRBJ2-2	TRBV5-1
CASSHYRGTNTEAFF	TRBJ1-1	TRBV4-1
CASSTGQRNSPLHF	TRBJ1-6	TRBV7-9
CASSFSLNTGELFF	TRBJ2-2	TRBV12-3/TRBV12-4
CASSQVWGAAYEQYF	TRBJ2-7	TRBV4-3
CASRFAGGETQYF	TRBJ2-5	TRBV7-6
CASSSQGGSNQPQHF	TRBJ1-5	TRBV12-3/TRBV12-4
CATIPGTGGTQYF	TRBJ2-3	TRBV2
CAGAPAGQGSAAFF	TRBJ1-1	TRBV7-9
CSVALAGNEQFF	TRBJ2-1	TRBV29-1
CASNPSGNTIYF	TRBJ1-3	TRBV12-3/TRBV12-4
CASTQGQGGYGYTF	TRBJ1-2	TRBV28
CASSQTGGPGENQPQHF	TRBJ1-5	TRBV23-1
CASSTEQGSQTDTQYF	TRBJ2-3	TRBV6-2/TRBV6-3
CASSLGYSYNSPLHF	TRBJ1-6	TRBV7-2
CATRPQMNTEAFF	TRBJ1-1	TRBV5-1
CASSYGERDIQYF	TRBJ2-4	TRBV12-3/TRBV12-4
CSAGAGGKDTQYF	TRBJ2-3	TRBV20-1
CSASASSYNEQFF	TRBJ2-1	TRBV20-1
CASRLQGVNTEAFF	TRBJ1-1	TRBV27
CASSLVGAGNEKLFF	TRBJ1-4	TRBV7-2
CASSRALEHGTQYF	TRBJ2-5	TRBV7-2
CASSLTDRGWDTGELFF	TRBJ2-2	TRBV6-5
CASSLSRGGIYEQFF	TRBJ2-1	TRBV7-2
CASSHGGGNYGYTF	TRBJ1-2	TRBV7-2
CATSGGTTGELFF	TRBJ2-2	TRBV24-1
CASRIGQAGRHGYTF	TRBJ1-2	TRBV5-6
CASTGLAGTDTQYF	TRBJ2-3	TRBV18
CDSRTAHYGYTF	TRBJ1-2	TRBV2
CASIRGTGLLSPSYEQYF	TRBJ2-7	TRBV2
CASSSRTEETQYF	TRBJ2-5	TRBV27
CASSQFTNGELFF	TRBJ2-2	TRBV3-1
CASSLEPGDRENQPQHF	TRBJ1-5	TRBV7-6
CASSPGQGPETQYF	TRBJ2-5	TRBV5-1
CASSRTGGDAFF	TRBJ1-1	TRBV6-1
CASSPSRERQVTDTQYF	TRBJ2-3	TRBV4-1
CASSWERRRGGTEAFF	TRBJ1-1	TRBV5-5
CASSFAWDRGNIQYF	TRBJ2-4	TRBV5-6
CASSLIQETQYF	TRBJ2-5	TRBV12-3/TRBV12-4
CASSPSPEDEQFF	TRBJ2-1	TRBV7-3
CASSPQGQGNEKLFF	TRBJ1-4	TRBV5-1
CASSSRDENTGELFF	TRBJ2-2	TRBV4-2
CASSFTGSNQPQHF	TRBJ1-5	TRBV5-6
CASRRGQSTGELFF	TRBJ2-2	TRBV6-5
CASSAPPGQNSPLHF	TRBJ1-6	TRBV9
CASSTTSRANYGYTF	TRBJ1-2	TRBV11-2